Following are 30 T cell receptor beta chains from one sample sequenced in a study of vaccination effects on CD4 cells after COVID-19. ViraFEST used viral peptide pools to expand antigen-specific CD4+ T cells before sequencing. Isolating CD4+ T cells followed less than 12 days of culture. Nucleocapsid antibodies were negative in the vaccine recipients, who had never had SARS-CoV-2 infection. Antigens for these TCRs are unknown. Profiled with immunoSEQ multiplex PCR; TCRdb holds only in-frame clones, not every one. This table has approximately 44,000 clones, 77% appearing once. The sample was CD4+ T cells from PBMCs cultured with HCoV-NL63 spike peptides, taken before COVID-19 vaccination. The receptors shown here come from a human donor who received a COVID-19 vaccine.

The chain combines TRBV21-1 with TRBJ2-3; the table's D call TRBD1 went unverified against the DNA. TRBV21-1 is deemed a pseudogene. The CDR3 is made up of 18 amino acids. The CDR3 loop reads CASSKISPGGQGTDTQYF. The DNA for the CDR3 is TGTGCCAGCAGCAAAATCAGTCCGGGGGGACAGGGGACAGATACGCAGTATTTT.

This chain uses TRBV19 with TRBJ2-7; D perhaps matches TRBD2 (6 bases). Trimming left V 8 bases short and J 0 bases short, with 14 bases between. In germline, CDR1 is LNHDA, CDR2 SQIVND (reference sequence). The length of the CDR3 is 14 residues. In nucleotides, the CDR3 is TGTGCCAGTCAGATACGCGGGGCCTCCTACGAGCAGTACGTC. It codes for CASQIRGASYEQYV.

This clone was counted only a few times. CDR3 sequence reads: CSASEQGRGNQPQHF. The CDR3 nucleotides are TGCAGTGCTAGTGAACAGGGACGGGGCAATCAGCCCCAGCATTTT. The V call is TRBV20-1, the J call TRBJ1-5; a possible D gene is TRBD1 (6 bases). CDR3 size: 15 residues. V gave up 3 bases and J gave up 2 bases, with 14 bases separating them. Germline loops: CDR1 DFQATT, CDR2 SNEGSKA (reference sequence).

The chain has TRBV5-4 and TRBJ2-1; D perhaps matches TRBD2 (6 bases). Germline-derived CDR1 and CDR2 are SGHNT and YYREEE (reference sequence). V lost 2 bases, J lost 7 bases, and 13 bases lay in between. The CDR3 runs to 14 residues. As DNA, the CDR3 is TGTGCCAGCAGCTTCGGAGGGGTCACGAATGAGCAGTTCTTC. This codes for CASSFGGVTNEQFF.

The chain's CDR3 is CAWSVGGPQETQYF. The CDR3 bases are TGTGCCTGGAGTGTTGGGGGGCCTCAAGAGACCCAGTACTTC. V is TRBV30 and J is TRBJ2-5, with D perhaps being TRBD1 or TRBD2 (6 bases each). The CDR3 loop spans 14 amino acids. The germline V and J ends were trimmed by 0 bases and 2 bases, with 10 bases remaining between them. Germline CDR1 GTSNPN, CDR2 SVGIG (reference sequence). Based on the CDR3 plus reference TRBV30 and TRBJ2-5, the full variable domain is SQTIHQWPATLVQPVGSPLSLECTVEGTSNPNLYWYRQAAGRGLQLLFYSVGIGQISSEVPQNLSASRPQDRQFILSSKKLLLSDSGFYLCAWSVGGPQETQYFGPGTRLLVL.

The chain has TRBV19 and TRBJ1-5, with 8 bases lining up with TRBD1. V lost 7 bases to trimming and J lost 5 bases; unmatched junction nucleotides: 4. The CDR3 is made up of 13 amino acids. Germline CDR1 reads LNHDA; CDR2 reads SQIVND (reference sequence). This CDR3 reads CASTTQGDQPQHF. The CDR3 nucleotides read TGTGCCAGTACCACACAGGGGGATCAGCCCCAGCATTTT.

CDR3 in DNA: TGCAGTGCTAGTAGCGGTTCCTACAATGAGCAGTTCTTC. Protein: CSASSGSYNEQFF. This sequence joins TRBV20-1 and TRBJ2-1, with a weak D call TRBD2 (6 bases). The CDR3 sequence is 13 residues long. Trimming cost V 3 bases and J 1 base, with 7 bases left between them. In germline, CDR1 is DFQATT, CDR2 SNEGSKA (reference sequence).

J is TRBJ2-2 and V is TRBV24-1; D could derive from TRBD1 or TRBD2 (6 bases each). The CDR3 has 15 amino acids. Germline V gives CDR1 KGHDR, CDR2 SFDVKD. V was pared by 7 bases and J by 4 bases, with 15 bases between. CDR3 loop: CATSPSRGVTGELFF. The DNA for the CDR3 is TGTGCCACCAGCCCCTCAAGGGGGGTCACCGGGGAGCTGTTTTTT.

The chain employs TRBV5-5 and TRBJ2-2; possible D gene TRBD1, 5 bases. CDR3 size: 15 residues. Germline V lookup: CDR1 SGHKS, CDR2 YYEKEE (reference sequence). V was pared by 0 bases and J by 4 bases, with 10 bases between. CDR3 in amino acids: CASSLGPRVTGELFF. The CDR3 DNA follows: TGTGCCAGCAGCTTGGGTCCCAGGGTCACCGGGGAGCTGTTTTTT.

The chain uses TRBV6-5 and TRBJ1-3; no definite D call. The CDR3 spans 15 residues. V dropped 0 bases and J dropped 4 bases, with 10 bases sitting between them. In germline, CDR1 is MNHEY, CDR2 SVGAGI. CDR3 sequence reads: CASSYSRRHGNTIYF. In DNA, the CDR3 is TGTGCCAGCAGTTACTCGAGGCGGCACGGAAACACCATATATTTT.

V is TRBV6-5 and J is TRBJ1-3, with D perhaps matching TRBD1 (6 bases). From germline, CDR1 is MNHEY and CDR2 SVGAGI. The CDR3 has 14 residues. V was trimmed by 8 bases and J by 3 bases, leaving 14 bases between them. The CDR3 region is CASVRQGGGNTIYF. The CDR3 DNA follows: TGTGCCAGCGTCCGGCAAGGGGGTGGAAACACCATATATTTT.

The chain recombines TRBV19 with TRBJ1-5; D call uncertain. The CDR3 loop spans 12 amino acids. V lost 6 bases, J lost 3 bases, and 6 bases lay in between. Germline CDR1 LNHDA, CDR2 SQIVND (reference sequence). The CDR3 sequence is CASSFNNQPQHF. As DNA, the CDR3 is TGTGCCAGTAGCTTCAACAATCAGCCCCAGCATTTT.

The DNA for the CDR3 is TGTGCCTGGAGTAAGATCGGGGCAGTTCTTAACTATGGCTACACCTTC. It specifies CAWSKIGAVLNYGYTF. The chain links TRBV30 to TRBJ1-2, with D tentatively TRBD1 (5 bases). Trimming took 2 bases from V and 1 from J, leaving 17 bases between them. The CDR3 extends over 16 amino acids. Per germline, CDR1 GTSNPN and CDR2 SVGIG (reference sequence).

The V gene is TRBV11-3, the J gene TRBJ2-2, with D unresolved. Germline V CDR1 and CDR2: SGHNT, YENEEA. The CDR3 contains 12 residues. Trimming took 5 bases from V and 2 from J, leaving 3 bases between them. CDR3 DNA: TGTGCCAGCAGCCTCAACACCGGGGAGCTGTTTTTT. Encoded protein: CASSLNTGELFF.

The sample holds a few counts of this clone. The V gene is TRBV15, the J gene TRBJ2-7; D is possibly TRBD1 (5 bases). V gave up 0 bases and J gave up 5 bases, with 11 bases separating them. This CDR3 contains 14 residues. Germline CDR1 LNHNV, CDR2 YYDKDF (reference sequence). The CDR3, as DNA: TGTGCCACCAGCAGAGATCTAGGGGCCCACGAGCAGTACGTC. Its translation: CATSRDLGAHEQYV.

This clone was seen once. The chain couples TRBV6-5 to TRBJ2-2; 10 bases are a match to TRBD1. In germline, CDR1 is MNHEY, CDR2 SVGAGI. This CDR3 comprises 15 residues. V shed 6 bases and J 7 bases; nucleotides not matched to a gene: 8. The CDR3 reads CASSLTGGAGGELFF. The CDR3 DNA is TGTGCCAGCAGCCTGACAGGGGGCGCTGGCGGGGAGCTGTTTTTT.

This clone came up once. The CDR3 DNA sequence: TGTGCCAGCAGTGAAGCGAGGGACAGGGTGCATGGCTACACCTTC. This encodes CASSEARDRVHGYTF. The chain employs TRBV6-1 and TRBJ1-2, with 9 positions matching TRBD1. V gave up 0 bases and J gave up 6 bases; unmatched junction bases: 5. The CDR3 is 15 amino acids. Per germline, CDR1 MNHNS and CDR2 SASEGT.

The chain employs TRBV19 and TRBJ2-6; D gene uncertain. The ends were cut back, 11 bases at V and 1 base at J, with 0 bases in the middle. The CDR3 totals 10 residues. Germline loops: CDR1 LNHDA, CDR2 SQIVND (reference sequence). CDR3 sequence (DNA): TGTGCCTCTGGGGCCAACGTCCTGACTTTC. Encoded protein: CASGANVLTF.

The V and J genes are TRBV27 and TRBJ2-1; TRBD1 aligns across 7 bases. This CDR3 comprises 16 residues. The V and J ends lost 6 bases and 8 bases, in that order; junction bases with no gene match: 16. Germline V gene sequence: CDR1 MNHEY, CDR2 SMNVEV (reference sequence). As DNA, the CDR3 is TGTGCCAGCAGGATATATCCCCGCGGACAGGCCGATGAGCAGTTCTTC. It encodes CASRIYPRGQADEQFF.

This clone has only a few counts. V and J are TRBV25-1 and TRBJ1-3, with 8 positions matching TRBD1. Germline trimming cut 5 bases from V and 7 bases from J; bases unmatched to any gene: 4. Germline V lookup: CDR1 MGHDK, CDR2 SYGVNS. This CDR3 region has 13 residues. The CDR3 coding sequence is TGTGCCAGCAGTAAAACAGGGGGGAACACCATATATTTT. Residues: CASSKTGGNTIYF. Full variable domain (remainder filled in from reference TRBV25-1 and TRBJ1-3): EADIYQTPRYLVIGTGKKITLECSQTMGHDKMYWYQQDPGMELHLIHYSYGVNSTEKGDLSSESTVSRIRTEHFPLTLESARPSHTSQYLCASSKTGGNTIYFGEGSWLTVV.

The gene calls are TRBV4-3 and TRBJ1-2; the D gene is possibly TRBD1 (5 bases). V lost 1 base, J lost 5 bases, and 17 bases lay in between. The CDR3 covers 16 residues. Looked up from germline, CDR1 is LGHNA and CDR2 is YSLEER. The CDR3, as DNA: TGCGCCAGCAGCCAAGTTGGGGCCCGACGGGGGTATGGCTACACCTTC. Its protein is CASSQVGARRGYGYTF.

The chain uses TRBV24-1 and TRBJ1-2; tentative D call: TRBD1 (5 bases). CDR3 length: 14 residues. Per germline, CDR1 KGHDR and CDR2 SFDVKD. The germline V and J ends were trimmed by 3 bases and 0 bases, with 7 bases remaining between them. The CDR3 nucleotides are TGTGCCACCAGTGATCGGGGGTCTAACTATGGCTACACCTTC. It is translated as CATSDRGSNYGYTF.

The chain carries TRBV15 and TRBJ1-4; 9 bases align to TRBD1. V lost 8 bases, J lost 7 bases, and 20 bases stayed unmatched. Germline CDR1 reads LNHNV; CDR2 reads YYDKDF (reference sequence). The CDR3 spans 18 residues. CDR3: CATARTGTGPAGGEKLFF. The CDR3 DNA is TGTGCCACCGCCCGGACCGGGACAGGGCCCGCCGGTGGTGAAAAACTGTTTTTT.

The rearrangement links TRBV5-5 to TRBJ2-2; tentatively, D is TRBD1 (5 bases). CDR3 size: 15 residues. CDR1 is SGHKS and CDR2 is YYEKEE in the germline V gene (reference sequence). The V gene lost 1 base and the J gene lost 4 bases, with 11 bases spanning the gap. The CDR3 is CASSLSRAPTGELFF. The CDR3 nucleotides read TGTGCCAGCAGCTTGAGCAGGGCCCCCACCGGGGAGCTGTTTTTT.

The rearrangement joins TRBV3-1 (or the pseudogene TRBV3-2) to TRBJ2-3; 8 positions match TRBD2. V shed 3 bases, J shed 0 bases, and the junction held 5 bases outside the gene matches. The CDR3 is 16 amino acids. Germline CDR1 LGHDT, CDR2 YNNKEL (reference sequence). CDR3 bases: TGTGCCAGCAGCCACCCGGGGGGGCGGAGCACAGATACGCAGTATTTT. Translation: CASSHPGGRSTDTQYF.

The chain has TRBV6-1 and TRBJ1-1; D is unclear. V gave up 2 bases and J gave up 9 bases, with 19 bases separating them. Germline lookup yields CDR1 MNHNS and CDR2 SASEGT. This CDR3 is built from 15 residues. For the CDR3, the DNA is TGTGCCAGCAGTGAACGGATAGAATGGATACCACAAGCTTTCTTT. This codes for CASSERIEWIPQAFF.

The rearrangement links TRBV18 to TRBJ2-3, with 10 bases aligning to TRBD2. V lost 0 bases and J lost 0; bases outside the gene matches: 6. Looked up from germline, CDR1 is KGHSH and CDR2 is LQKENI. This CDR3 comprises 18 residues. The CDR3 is CASSPPGASGGSTDTQYF. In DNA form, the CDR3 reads TGTGCCAGCTCACCACCTGGTGCTAGCGGGGGAAGCACAGATACGCAGTATTTT.

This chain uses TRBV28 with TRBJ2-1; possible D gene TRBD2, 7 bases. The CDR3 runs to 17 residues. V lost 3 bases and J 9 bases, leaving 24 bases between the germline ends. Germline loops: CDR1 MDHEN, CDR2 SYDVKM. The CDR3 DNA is TGTGCCAGCAGTTTTCGGTTGGGGGGGGGCCTGGAGGGTGAGCAGTTCTTC. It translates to CASSFRLGGGLEGEQFF.

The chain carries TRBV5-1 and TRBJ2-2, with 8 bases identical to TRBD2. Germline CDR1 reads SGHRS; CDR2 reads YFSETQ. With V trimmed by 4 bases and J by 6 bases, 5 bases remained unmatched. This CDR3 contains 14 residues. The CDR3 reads CASSPGGFSGELFF. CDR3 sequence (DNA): TGCGCCAGCAGCCCGGGGGGGTTTTCCGGGGAGCTGTTTTTT.

CDR3: CASSLRRNEQFF. In nucleotides, the CDR3 is TGTGCCAGCAGCCTCCGAAGGAATGAGCAGTTCTTC. The rearrangement joins TRBV7-2 to TRBJ2-1; D uncertain. There are 12 residues in the CDR3. V was trimmed by 5 bases and J by 7 bases, leaving 9 bases between them. Germline CDR1 and CDR2: SGHTA and FQGNSA.